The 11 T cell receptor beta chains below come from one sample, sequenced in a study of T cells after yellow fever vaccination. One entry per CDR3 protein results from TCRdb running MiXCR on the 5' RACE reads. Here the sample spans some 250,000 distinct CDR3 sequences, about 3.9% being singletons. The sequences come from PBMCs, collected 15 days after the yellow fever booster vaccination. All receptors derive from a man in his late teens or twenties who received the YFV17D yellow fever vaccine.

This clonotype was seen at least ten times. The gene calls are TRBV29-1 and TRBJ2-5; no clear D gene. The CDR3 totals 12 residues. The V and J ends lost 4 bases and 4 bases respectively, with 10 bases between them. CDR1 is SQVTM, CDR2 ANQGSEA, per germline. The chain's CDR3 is CSVVGFGETQYF. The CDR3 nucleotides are TGCAGCGTTGTGGGGTTTGGAGAGACCCAGTACTTC.

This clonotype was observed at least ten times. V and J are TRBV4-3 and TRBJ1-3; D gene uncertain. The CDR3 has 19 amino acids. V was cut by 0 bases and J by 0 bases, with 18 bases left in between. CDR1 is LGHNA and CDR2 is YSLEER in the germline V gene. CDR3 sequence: CASSQEVSGRTFSGNTIYF. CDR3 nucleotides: TGCGCCAGCAGCCAAGAAGTTAGTGGCAGAACCTTCTCTGGAAACACCATATATTTT.

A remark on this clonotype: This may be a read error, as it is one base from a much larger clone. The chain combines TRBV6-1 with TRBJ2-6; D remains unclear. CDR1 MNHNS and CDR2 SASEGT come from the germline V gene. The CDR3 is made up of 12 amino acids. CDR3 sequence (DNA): TGTGCCACCAGTCTTGGGGCCAACGTCCTGACTTTC. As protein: CATSLGANVLTF.

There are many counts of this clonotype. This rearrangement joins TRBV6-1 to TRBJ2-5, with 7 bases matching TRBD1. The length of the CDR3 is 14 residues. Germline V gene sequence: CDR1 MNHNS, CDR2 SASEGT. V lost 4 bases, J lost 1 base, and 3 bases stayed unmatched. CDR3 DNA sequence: TGTGCCAGCAGTGGATGGACAGGCCAAGAGACCCAGTACTTC. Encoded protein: CASSGWTGQETQYF.

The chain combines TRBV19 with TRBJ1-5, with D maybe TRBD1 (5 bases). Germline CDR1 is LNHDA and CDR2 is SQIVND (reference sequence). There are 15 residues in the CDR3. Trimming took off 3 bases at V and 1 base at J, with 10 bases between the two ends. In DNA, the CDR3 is TGTGCCAGTAGTATTGGCAGGGCGAGCAATCAGCCCCAGCATTTT. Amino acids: CASSIGRASNQPQHF.

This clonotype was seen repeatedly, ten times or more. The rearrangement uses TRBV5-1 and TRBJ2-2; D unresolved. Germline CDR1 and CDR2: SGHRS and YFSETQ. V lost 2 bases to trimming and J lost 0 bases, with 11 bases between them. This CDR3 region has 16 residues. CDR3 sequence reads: CASSLGRLTNTGELFF. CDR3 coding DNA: TGCGCCAGCAGCTTAGGAAGACTTACGAACACCGGGGAGCTGTTTTTT.

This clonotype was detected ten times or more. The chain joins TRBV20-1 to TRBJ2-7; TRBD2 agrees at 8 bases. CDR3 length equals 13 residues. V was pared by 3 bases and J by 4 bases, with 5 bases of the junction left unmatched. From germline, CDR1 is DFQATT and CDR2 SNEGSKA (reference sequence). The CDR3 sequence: CSASVGGAYEQYF. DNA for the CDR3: TGCAGTGCTAGTGTCGGGGGGGCATACGAGCAGTACTTC.

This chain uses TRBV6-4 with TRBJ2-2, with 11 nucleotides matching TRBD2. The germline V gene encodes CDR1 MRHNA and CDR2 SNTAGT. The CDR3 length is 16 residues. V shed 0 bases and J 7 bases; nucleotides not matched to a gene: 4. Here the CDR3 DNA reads TGTGCCAGCAGTGACTCTAGCGGGGGGGCCAGCGGGGAGCTGTTTTTT. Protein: CASSDSSGGASGELFF.

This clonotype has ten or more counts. CDR3 sequence (DNA): TGCGCCAGCAGTGAGGGGACAACAACGAACACCGGGGAGCTGTTTTTT. Its translation: CASSEGTTTNTGELFF. The V and J genes are TRBV10-1 and TRBJ2-2, with a possible D match to TRBD1 (6 bases). V was cut by 2 bases and J by 0 bases, with 10 bases left in between. CDR3 length: 16 residues. Per germline, CDR1 WNHNN and CDR2 SYGVQD (reference sequence).

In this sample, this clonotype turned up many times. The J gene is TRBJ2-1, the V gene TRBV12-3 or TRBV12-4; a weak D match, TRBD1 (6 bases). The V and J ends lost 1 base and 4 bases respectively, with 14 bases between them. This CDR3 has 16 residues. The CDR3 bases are TGTGCCAGCAGTTTAGTAGGGACACCTCCTTACAATGAGCAGTTCTTC. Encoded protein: CASSLVGTPPYNEQFF.

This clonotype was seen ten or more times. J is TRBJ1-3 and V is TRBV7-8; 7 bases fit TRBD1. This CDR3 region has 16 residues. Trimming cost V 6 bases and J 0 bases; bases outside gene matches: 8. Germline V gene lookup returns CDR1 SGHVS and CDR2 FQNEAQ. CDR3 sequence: CASSSTWDSSGNTIYF. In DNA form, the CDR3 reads TGTGCCAGCAGTTCCACCTGGGACAGCTCTGGAAACACCATATATTTT.